Only a few counts were recorded for the clone carrying this TCR beta chain. Its antigen is unidentified. The sample originates from a study of lung T cells in sarcoidosis with Löfgren's syndrome. Broader study findings: Shared TRAV12-1 and TRBV2 CDR3 motifs across Löfgren's syndrome patients reportedly suggested public CD4+ TCRs. TRAV12-1 and TRBV2 were reportedly most expanded in Löfgren's patients.

Germline-derived CDR1 and CDR2 are LNHDA and SQIVND (reference sequence). Trimming cost V 3 bases and J 2 bases, with 14 bases left between them. This CDR3 comprises 15 residues. In TCRdb, the reads were re-called with MiXCR into one record per CDR3 protein. The sample lists tens of thousands of distinct CDR3 sequences, about 20% occurring once. The chain carries TRBV19 and TRBJ2-7; D uncertain. The clonotype comes from a human donor with sarcoidosis (Löfgren's syndrome or another form), or a control subject (not recorded which). Sequencing used CD4+ T cells from PBMCs. The CDR3 DNA follows: TGTGCCAGTAGTATCCGAGGACCGCCGCCCTACGAGCAGTACTTC. Protein sequence: CASSIRGPPPYEQYF.